The entry below describes one T cell receptor (beta chain). Its matching antigen is unknown. The sample is drawn from a study of cytomegalovirus exposure and HLA in healthy donors. PCR was performed using 60 Vbeta and 13 Jbeta primers. Some clones are missing from TCRdb's copy, which holds only in-frame ones; the method was immunoSEQ multiplex PCR. The sample records 94,000 or so clones, 70% to 85% being singletons. The V gene's germline CDR1 is SGHTA and CDR2 FQGNSA. V lost 5 bases and J 6 bases, leaving 17 bases between the germline ends. CDR3 length: 14 residues. Whole-study results and caveats: The investigators catalogued some 160 TCR beta chains as cytomegalovirus-associated. HLA alleles were associated with 18,000 or so TCR beta sequences in a later analysis at 0.05 false discovery rate.

The sequence derives from a man aged 55 to 69 in good health and CMV-seronegative. The rearrangement uses TRBV7-2 and TRBJ2-7, with D tentatively TRBD2 (6 bases). Sequences were obtained from PBMCs. CDR3: CASSARTILGEQYF. The CDR3 nucleotides are TGTGCCAGCAGCGCCCGGACTATCCTCGGCGAGCAGTACTTC.